The T cell receptor beta chain described here comes from a study of blood T cell repertoires in COVID-19 (TCRdb year 2020). Study-level background: The collaborator samples originated in the United States, Italy and Spain and spanned the acute and convalescent phases of COVID-19. The prospective study material was composed of cDNA or gDNA derived from T cells, B-cell-depleted T cells, or PBMCs. The dataset comprised deeply sampled blood TCRbeta repertoires from subjects exposed to, actively infected with, or recovered from COVID-19. Samples were obtained from the ongoing ImmuneRACE study (first 160 participants) and from about 1,300 subjects provided by 6 global collaborators. A freely available public database, intended as a resource for researchers studying the immune response to SARS-CoV-2, is where the repertoires were released. The sample metadata nearly always contained a de-identified subject ID, COVID-19 status, age in years and sex. Where HLA class I and class II types were available, the types were taken from metadata supplied by the sample provider, not from assay-based typing. Summary of the overall study and its limitations: Clinical and demographic metadata were provided uncurated, with the amount varying by source and participant.

A note on this clone: It has no known antigen specificity. One base away there is no much larger clone; base qualities are not given. This sample includes further DNA sequences coding for the same CDR3.

For CDR1 and CDR2, the germline V gene lists LGHNA and YSLEER. The CDR3 covers 14 residues, taking in both the cysteine and the phenylalanine. Only CDR3 DNA is held: 42 bases, read in frame from base 1. Between the V and J ends, shortened by 0 bases and 8 bases respectively, the junction contains 11 bases. Whole blood was collected in K2EDTA tubes by collaborating institutions according to the institutions' own protocols. For TCRbeta analysis, collaborators shipped samples as frozen whole blood, isolated PBMCs, or DNA extracted from either of those sample types. TCRbeta CDR3 regions were amplified from genomic DNA by means of the immunoSEQ Assay, a bias-controlled multiplex PCR. Processing in the source paper ran as follows. Nucleated cell counts per sample were estimated from amplification of reference gene primers within the assay. To quantify the absolute abundance of each unique TCRbeta CDR3 rearrangement, sequence reads were collapsed and filtered. Productive Simpson clonality was computed per sample as the square root of Simpson's diversity index over productive rearrangements. TCRdb took over this immuneACCESS table, retaining in-frame rearrangements with V and J assigned. Such tables are incomplete; in checked studies, under half of the missing clones stem from an unresolved V gene, and the remainder is unexplained. That table furnishes V, J and clone size, whereas the DNA furnished D and trimming. In all, the sample holds about 100,000 clones, and around 82% of those were seen once. About 5% of the sample belongs to the ten largest clones.

This sequence uses TRBV4-3 and TRBJ2-1; tentative D gene TRBD2, with 6 bases matching. This clonotype originated in a man aged 55-75 years with acute or convalescent COVID-19. The sequencing input was peripheral blood. The DNA sequence reads TGCGCCAGCAGCCAAGAAAGGCTAGCGTATGAGCAGTTCTTC. It is translated as CASSQERLAYEQFF.